This is a list of T cell receptor beta chains from one sample in a study of blood T cell repertoires in COVID-19. Data came from immunoSEQ multiplex PCR; TCRdb stores just in-frame clones and leaves some out. Here the sample spans approximately 230,000 clones, approximately 86% being singletons. What was sequenced was PBMCs or T cells enriched from blood (not recorded which). Receptor source: a woman aged 30 to 39 with acute COVID-19. The CDR3 runs from the conserved cysteine through the conserved F or W. The D gene is left open where the match is weak. Not every row has a clone size; where given, it reads once, few, many or a size class.

>-|TRBJ1-3|-|TRBV25-1
CAETPGLISGNTIYF
TGTGCCGAAACCCCGGGACTCATCTCTGGAAACACCATATATTTT
>-|TRBJ1-2|-|TRBV28
CASSQLNGYTF
TGTGCCAGCAGTCAACTCAATGGCTACACCTTC
>-|TRBJ1-1|-|TRBV11-2
CASSFGGVGTEAFF
TGTGCCAGCAGCTTTGGAGGGGTGGGCACTGAAGCTTTCTTT
>few|TRBJ2-3|-|TRBV28
CATRGNRDTQYF
TGTGCCACCCGAGGGAATCGAGATACGCAGTATTTT
>-|TRBJ2-2|-|TRBV5-4
CASSKQTQGTGELFF
TGTGCCAGCAGCAAGCAGACCCAGGGGACCGGGGAGCTGTTTTTT
>-|TRBJ2-7|-|TRBV11-2
CASSPQDSGEQYF
TGTGCCAGCAGCCCTCAGGACAGTGGCGAGCAGTACTTC
>-|TRBJ1-4|-|TRBV9
CASSFSGQYKEKLFF
TGTGCCAGCAGCTTTTCGGGTCAGTATAAGGAAAAACTGTTTTTT
>-|TRBJ2-7|-|TRBV3-1/TRBV3-2
CASSPNVVQAYEQYF
TGTGCCAGCAGCCCGAACGTGGTACAAGCCTACGAGCAGTACTTC
>-|TRBJ2-5|-|TRBV15
CATSTYSRGGETQYF
TGTGCCACCAGCACTTACTCCAGGGGAGGGGAGACCCAGTACTTC
>few|TRBJ1-5|-|TRBV10-3
CAISESDRSNQPQHF
TGTGCCATCAGTGAGTCCGACAGAAGCAATCAGCCCCAGCATTTT
>few|TRBJ1-5|-|TRBV6-1
CASSEGPGKGQPQHF
TGTGCCAGCAGTGAGGGGCCTGGGAAGGGTCAGCCCCAGCATTTT
>-|TRBJ2-5|-|TRBV11-2
CASSLGIRDTLGETQYF
TGTGCCAGCAGCCTAGGGATAAGGGACACCTTGGGAGAGACCCAGTACTTC
>-|TRBJ2-5|TRBD1|TRBV7-2
CASSPASTGPQETQYF
TGTGCCAGCAGCCCCGCTTCGACAGGGCCCCAAGAGACCCAGTACTTC
>-|TRBJ1-5|-|TRBV6-2/TRBV6-3
CASSRWGGQFNSNQPQHF
TGTGCCAGCAGTCGTTGGGGCGGACAGTTTAATAGCAATCAGCCCCAGCATTTT
>-|TRBJ2-7|TRBD1|TRBV2
CASSEALRQGVHEQYF
TGTGCCAGCAGTGAAGCGCTTCGGCAGGGGGTCCACGAGCAGTACTTC
>-|TRBJ1-1|TRBD1|TRBV6-5
CASRRTGGATEAFF
TGTGCCAGCAGGCGCACAGGGGGCGCCACTGAAGCTTTCTTT
>-|TRBJ2-1|-|TRBV4-1
CASSLGRGIEQFF
TGCGCCAGCAGCCTCGGAAGGGGGATTGAGCAGTTCTTC
>once|TRBJ1-2|-|TRBV7-9
CASSSSTAGVYGYTF
TGTGCCAGCAGCTCGTCGACAGCCGGAGTCTATGGCTACACCTTC
>-|TRBJ2-1|-|TRBV11-3
CASSRGMESNEQFF
TGTGCCAGCAGTCGCGGGATGGAATCCAATGAGCAGTTCTTC
>once|TRBJ1-4|TRBD1|TRBV5-1
CASRRDPDPTGYEKLFF
TGCGCCAGCAGACGTGATCCAGACCCGACAGGGTATGAAAAACTGTTTTTT
>-|TRBJ2-5|-|TRBV7-2
CASSLGGVSETQYF
TGTGCCAGCAGCTTAGGCGGGGTCTCCGAGACCCAGTACTTC
>-|TRBJ2-7|TRBD1|TRBV5-4
CASSLGGQAYEQYF
TGTGCCAGCAGCTTGGGAGGACAGGCCTACGAGCAGTACTTC
>-|TRBJ1-6|TRBD1|TRBV19
CASIAQGRPGSPLHF
TGTGCCAGTATTGCACAGGGGCGACCTGGTTCACCCCTCCACTTT
>few|TRBJ2-7|-|TRBV10-3
CAISHATVSEQYF
TGTGCCATCAGCCACGCTACAGTCAGCGAGCAGTACTTC
>-|TRBJ2-3|TRBD2|TRBV18
CASSPLAGEGTQYF
TGTGCCAGCTCCCCACTAGCGGGAGAGGGTACGCAGTATTTT
>-|TRBJ2-1|-|TRBV3-1/TRBV3-2
CASSQDGLAFYEQFF
TGTGCCAGCAGCCAAGATGGCCTAGCGTTCTATGAGCAGTTCTTC
>-|TRBJ1-1|-|TRBV2
CASSERRVTEAFF
TGTGCCAGCAGTGAACGCCGGGTCACTGAAGCTTTCTTT
>-|TRBJ1-3|-|TRBV7-9
CASSSTSLQGSGNTIYF
TGTGCCAGCAGCTCTACAAGTCTACAGGGTTCTGGAAACACCATATATTTT
>-|TRBJ1-6|-|TRBV28
CASTTGGVGTNSPLHF
TGTGCCAGCACCACCGGCGGGGTGGGGACCAATTCACCCCTCCACTTT
>-|TRBJ2-7|-|TRBV28
CASSIGGAQQYF
TGTGCCAGCAGCATAGGAGGGGCACAGCAGTACTTC
>-|TRBJ1-1|TRBD1|TRBV30
CAWNRDSLGTEAFF
TGTGCCTGGAACCGGGACAGCCTGGGCACTGAAGCTTTCTTT
>-|TRBJ2-2|-|TRBV9
CASRGTQNPAGGELFF
TGTGCCAGCAGAGGAACGCAGAATCCAGCGGGCGGGGAGCTGTTTTTT
>-|TRBJ2-6|-|TRBV4-2
CASSTRGPGANVLTF
TGTGCCAGCAGCACCAGGGGCCCTGGGGCCAACGTCCTGACTTTC
>-|TRBJ1-4|-|TRBV3-1/TRBV3-2
CASSCGDLKLFF
TGTGCCAGCAGCTGCGGGGATCTCAAACTGTTTTTT
>-|TRBJ2-3|TRBD2|TRBV15
CATSRDSGGAVDTQYF
TGTGCCACCAGCAGAGATAGCGGGGGGGCAGTAGATACGCAGTATTTT
>-|TRBJ2-2|TRBD2|TRBV19
CASSKLAGTGELFF
TGTGCCAGTAGTAAACTAGCGGGAACCGGGGAGCTGTTTTTT
>-|TRBJ2-4|-|TRBV4-1
CASSHPQGRIVGAKNIQYF
TGCGCCAGCAGCCACCCGCAGGGCCGTATTGTGGGAGCCAAAAACATTCAGTACTTC
>-|TRBJ2-1|-|TRBV3-1/TRBV3-2
CASSPRGVNEQFF
TGTGCCAGCAGCCCCCGGGGTGTCAATGAGCAGTTCTTC
>-|TRBJ2-7|TRBD1|TRBV5-8
CASSPRAGTGHYEQYF
TGTGCCAGCAGCCCCAGGGCGGGGACAGGCCACTACGAGCAGTACTTC
>-|TRBJ1-6|-|TRBV3-1/TRBV3-2
CASSASGGYNSPLHF
TGTGCCAGCAGCGCGAGCGGGGGCTATAATTCACCCCTCCACTTT
>-|TRBJ2-2|TRBD2|TRBV6-4
CASSGASGANTGELFF
TGTGCCAGCAGTGGGGCTAGCGGGGCGAACACCGGGGAGCTGTTTTTT
>-|TRBJ2-5|-|TRBV6-1
CASSEMRVPETQYF
TGTGCCAGCAGTGAAATGAGGGTACCAGAGACCCAGTACTTC
>-|TRBJ2-7|TRBD2|TRBV2
CASTNPGGPTYEQYF
TGTGCCAGCACAAACCCGGGAGGCCCTACCTACGAGCAGTACTTC
>-|TRBJ2-1|TRBD2|TRBV24-1
CATSDLAGGKQFF
TGTGCCACCAGTGATTTAGCCGGGGGGAAGCAGTTCTTC
>-|TRBJ1-6|TRBD1|TRBV6-1
CASSEILGPRPGTVGSPLHF
TGTGCCAGCAGTGAAATATTAGGTCCCCGCCCCGGGACAGTTGGCTCACCCCTCCACTTT
>-|TRBJ2-2|-|TRBV10-3
CAIRGDKNTGELFF
TGTGCCATCAGGGGGGACAAGAACACCGGGGAGCTGTTTTTT
>-|TRBJ1-3|-|TRBV9
CASSVALRPRGGNTIYF
TGTGCCAGCAGCGTAGCATTGAGGCCCCGGGGAGGAAACACCATATATTTT
>once|TRBJ1-2|TRBD1|TRBV29-1
CSVDRAGNGYTF
TGCAGCGTAGACAGGGCGGGGAATGGCTACACCTTC
>-|TRBJ2-1|TRBD2|TRBV6-2/TRBV6-3
CASSYRKLAGGPRGEQFF
TGTGCCAGCAGTTACCGAAAATTAGCGGGAGGGCCGCGGGGTGAGCAGTTCTTC
>-|TRBJ2-1|-|TRBV19
CASTPAYAFQGIGRNEQFF
TGTGCCAGTACCCCTGCATATGCCTTCCAGGGGATTGGAAGGAATGAGCAGTTCTTC
>-|TRBJ1-5|TRBD1|TRBV7-8
CASSLQGGDQPQHF
TGTGCCAGCAGCTTACAGGGGGGTGATCAGCCCCAGCATTTT
>-|TRBJ2-1|TRBD2|TRBV15
CATSSQLAGENNEQFF
TGTGCCACCAGCAGCCAACTAGCGGGGGAGAACAATGAGCAGTTCTTC
>-|TRBJ1-2|-|TRBV28
CATGGQDGSGYTF
TGTGCCACCGGCGGGCAGGATGGATCGGGCTACACCTTC
>-|TRBJ2-7|-|TRBV9
CASSENVGEQYF
TGTGCCAGCAGCGAAAACGTCGGCGAGCAGTACTTC